The clone carrying this T cell receptor beta chain was recorded a few times. Its antigen is still unknown. This sample is part of a study of beta chain features in type 1 diabetes. Study-level background: The patients were much like the healthy donors in age, gender and cell yields.

Study-level findings and limits: Across all four CD4+ subsets, people with type 1 diabetes showed modestly shorter TCRB CDR3s. VDJ junctions from patients with type 1 diabetes contained fewer insertions and more deletions.

The isolated RNA, all of it, was reverse transcribed, so expressed TCRB transcripts were what got sequenced. Approximately 4 million reads was the average for naive, central memory and regulatory T cell samples. Profiled with immunoSEQ multiplex PCR; TCRdb holds only in-frame clones, not every one. The table has 250,000 or so clones, approximately 15% seen once. CDR3 size: 17 residues. The germline V gene encodes CDR1 LGHNA and CDR2 YNFKEQ. Between the trimmed V and J ends, which lost 0 bases and 0 bases, there was a span of 15 bases. The sequence was collected from a man aged 25-45 years with type 1 diabetes. The chain uses TRBV4-2 and TRBJ2-7; D is ambiguous. The sequenced sample was naive CD4+ T cells from blood. CDR3 bases: TGTGCCAGCAGCCAAGATAGGAACGGATGGAGCTCCTACGAGCAGTACTTC. Translating it yields CASSQDRNGWSSYEQYF.